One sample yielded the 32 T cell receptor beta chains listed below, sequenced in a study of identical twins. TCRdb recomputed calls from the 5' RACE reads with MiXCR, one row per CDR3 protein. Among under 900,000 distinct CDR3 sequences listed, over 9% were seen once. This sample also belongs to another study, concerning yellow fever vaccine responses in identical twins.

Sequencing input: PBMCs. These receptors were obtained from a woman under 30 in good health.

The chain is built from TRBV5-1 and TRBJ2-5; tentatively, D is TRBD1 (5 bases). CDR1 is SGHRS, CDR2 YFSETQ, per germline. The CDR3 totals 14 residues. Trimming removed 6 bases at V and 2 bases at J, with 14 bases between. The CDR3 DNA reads TGCGCCAGCAAGTGGTCCCAGGGACAAGAGACCCAGTACTTC. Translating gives CASKWSQGQETQYF.

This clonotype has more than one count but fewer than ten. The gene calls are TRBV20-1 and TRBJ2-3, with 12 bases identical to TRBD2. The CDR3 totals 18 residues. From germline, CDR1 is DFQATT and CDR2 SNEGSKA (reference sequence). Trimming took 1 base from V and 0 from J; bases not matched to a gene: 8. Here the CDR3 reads CSARALAGGGASTDTQYF. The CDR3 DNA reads TGCAGTGCTAGAGCACTAGCGGGAGGTGGGGCTAGCACAGATACGCAGTATTTT.

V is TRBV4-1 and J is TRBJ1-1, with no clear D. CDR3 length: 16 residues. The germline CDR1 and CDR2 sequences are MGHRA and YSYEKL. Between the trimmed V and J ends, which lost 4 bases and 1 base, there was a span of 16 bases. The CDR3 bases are TGCGCCAGCAGCCGGAGTAATTGGGCTGGGAACACTGAAGCTTTCTTT. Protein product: CASSRSNWAGNTEAFF.

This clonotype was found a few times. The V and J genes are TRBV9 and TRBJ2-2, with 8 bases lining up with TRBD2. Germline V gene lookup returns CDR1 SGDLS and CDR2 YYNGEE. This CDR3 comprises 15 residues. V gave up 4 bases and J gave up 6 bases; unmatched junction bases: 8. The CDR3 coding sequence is TGTGCCAGCAGCCCCTCCACGGGAGGGCCCGGGGAGCTGTTTTTT. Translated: CASSPSTGGPGELFF. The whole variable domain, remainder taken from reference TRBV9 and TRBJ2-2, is DSGVTQTPKHLITATGQRVTLRCSPRSGDLSVYWYQQSLDQGLQFLIQYYNGEERAKGNILERFSAQQFPDLHSELNLSSLELGDSALYFCASSPSTGGPGELFFGEGSRLTVL.

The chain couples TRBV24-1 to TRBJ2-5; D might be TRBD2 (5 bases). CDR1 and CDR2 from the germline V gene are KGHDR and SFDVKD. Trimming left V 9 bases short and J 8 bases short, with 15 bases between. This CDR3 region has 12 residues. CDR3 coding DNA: TGTGCCACCTCGCCGTTCGGGGATACCCAGTACTTC. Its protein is CATSPFGDTQYF.

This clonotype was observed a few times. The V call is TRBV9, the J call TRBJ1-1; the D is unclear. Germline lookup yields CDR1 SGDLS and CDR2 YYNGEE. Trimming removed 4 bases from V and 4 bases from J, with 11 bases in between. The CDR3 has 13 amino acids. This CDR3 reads CASSPFVTTEAFF. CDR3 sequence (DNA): TGTGCCAGCAGCCCCTTTGTCACCACTGAAGCTTTCTTT.

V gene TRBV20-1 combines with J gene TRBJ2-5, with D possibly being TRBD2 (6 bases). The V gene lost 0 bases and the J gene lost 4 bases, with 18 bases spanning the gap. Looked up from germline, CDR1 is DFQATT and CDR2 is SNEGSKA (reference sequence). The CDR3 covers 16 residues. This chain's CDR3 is CSARDSGTPVGETQYF. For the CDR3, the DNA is TGCAGTGCTAGAGATTCCGGGACTCCTGTCGGAGAGACCCAGTACTTC.

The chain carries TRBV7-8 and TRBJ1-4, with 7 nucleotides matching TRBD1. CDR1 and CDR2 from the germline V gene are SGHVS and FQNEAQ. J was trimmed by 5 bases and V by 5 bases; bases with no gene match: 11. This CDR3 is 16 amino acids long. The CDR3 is CASSLTSGGFNEKLFF. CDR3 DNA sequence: TGTGCCAGCAGCCTGACTTCAGGGGGTTTCAATGAAAAACTGTTTTTT.

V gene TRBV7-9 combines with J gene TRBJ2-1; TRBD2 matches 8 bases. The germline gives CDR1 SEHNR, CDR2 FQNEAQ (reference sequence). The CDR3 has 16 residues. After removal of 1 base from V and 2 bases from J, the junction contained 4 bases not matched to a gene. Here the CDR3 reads CASSLVAGTTYNEQFF. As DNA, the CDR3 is TGTGCCAGCAGCTTAGTAGCGGGGACAACCTACAATGAGCAGTTCTTC.

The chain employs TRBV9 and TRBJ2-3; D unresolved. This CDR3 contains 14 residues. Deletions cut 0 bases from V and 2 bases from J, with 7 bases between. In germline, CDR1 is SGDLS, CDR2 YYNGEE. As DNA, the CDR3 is TGTGCCAGCAGCGTAGGTGACATCACAGATACGCAGTATTTT. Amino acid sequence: CASSVGDITDTQYF.

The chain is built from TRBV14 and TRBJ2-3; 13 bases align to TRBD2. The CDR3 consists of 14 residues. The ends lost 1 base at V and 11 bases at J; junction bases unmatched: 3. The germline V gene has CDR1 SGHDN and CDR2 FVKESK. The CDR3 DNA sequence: TGTGCCAGCAGCCAAGGGACTAGCGGGAGTGTGCAGTATTTT. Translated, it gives CASSQGTSGSVQYF.

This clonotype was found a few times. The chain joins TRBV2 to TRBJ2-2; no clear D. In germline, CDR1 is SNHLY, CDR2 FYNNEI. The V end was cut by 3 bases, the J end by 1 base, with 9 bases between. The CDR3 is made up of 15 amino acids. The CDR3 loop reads CASSESLENTGELFF. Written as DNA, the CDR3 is TGTGCCAGCAGTGAGAGTTTGGAGAACACCGGGGAGCTGTTTTTT.

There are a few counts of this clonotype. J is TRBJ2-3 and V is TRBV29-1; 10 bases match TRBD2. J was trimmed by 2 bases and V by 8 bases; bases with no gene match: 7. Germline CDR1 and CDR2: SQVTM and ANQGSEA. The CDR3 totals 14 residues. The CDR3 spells CSSVAGGFTDTQYF. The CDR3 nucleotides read TGCAGCTCTGTAGCGGGAGGATTCACAGATACGCAGTATTTT.

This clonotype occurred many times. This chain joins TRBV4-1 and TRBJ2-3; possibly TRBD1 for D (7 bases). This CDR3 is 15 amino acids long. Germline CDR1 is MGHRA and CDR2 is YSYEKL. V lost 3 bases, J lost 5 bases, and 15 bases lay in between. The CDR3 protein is CASSQGTVGGDTQYF. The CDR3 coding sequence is TGCGCCAGCAGCCAGGGGACAGTGGGAGGAGATACGCAGTATTTT.

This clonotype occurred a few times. CDR3 DNA: TGTGCCAGCTCCCCCGGACTTTATGAAAAACTGTTTTTT. The encoded protein is CASSPGLYEKLFF. The V gene is TRBV18, the J gene TRBJ1-4; no clear D. Germline assignment: CDR1 KGHSH and CDR2 LQKENI. The CDR3 spans 13 residues. The V end lost 6 bases, the J end lost 6 bases, and 11 bases lay between the germline ends.

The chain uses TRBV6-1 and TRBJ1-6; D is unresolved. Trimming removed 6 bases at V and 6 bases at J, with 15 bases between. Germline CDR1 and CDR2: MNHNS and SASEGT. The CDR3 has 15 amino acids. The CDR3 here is CASSSRPRGNSPLHF. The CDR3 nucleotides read TGTGCCAGCAGCTCCCGACCTCGGGGTAATTCACCCCTCCACTTT.

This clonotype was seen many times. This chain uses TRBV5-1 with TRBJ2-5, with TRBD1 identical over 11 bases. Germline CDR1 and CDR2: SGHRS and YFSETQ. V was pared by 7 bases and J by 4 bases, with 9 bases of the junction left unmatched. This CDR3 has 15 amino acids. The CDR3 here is CASLKGQGGRETQYF. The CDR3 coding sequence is TGCGCCAGCCTAAAGGGACAGGGGGGGAGAGAGACCCAGTACTTC.

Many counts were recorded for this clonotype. The CDR3, as DNA: TGTGCCAGCAGTGCCGGGACAGGGCCTTACGAGCAGTACTTC. Translating gives CASSAGTGPYEQYF. The chain employs TRBV6-1 and TRBJ2-7, with 9 nucleotides matching TRBD1. Unmatched junction bases numbered 5, after V lost 4 bases and J lost 4 bases. The CDR3 length is 14 residues. Germline V gene sequence: CDR1 MNHNS, CDR2 SASEGT.

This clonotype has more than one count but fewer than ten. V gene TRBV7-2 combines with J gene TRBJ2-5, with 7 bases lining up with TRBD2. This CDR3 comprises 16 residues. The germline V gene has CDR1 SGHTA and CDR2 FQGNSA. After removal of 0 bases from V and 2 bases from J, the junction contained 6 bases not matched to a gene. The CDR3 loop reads CASSLALLAEQETQYF. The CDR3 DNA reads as TGTGCCAGCAGCTTAGCTTTGCTAGCGGAACAAGAGACCCAGTACTTC.

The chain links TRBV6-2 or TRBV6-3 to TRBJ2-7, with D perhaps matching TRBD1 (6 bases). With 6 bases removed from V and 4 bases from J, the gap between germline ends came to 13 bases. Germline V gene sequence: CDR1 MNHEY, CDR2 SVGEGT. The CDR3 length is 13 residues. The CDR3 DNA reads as TGTGCCAGCAGCAACGGACAGTTGTACGAGCAGTACTTC. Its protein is CASSNGQLYEQYF.

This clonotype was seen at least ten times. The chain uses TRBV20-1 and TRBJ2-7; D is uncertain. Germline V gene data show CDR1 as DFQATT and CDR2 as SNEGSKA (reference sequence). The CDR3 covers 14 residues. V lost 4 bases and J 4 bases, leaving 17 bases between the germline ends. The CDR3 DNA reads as TGCAGTGCTAAACATCCCGTCGCCCCTTACGAGCAGTACTTC. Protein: CSAKHPVAPYEQYF.

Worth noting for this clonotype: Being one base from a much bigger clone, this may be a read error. The CDR3 DNA is TGTGCCAACAGGCCGGGACAGGGGCCACTCCACTTT. Amino acids: CANRPGQGPLHF. The chain links TRBV2 to TRBJ1-6, with TRBD1 matching 10 bases. The V gene end was trimmed by 10 bases and the J gene end by 16 bases; junction bases not matched to a gene: 10. Germline V gene lookup returns CDR1 SNHLY and CDR2 FYNNEI. This CDR3 is built from 12 residues.

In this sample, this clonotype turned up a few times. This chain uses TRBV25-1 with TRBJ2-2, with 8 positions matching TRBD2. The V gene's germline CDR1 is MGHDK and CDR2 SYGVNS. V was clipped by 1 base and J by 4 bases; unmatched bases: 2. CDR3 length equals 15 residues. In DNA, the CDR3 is TGTGCCAGCAGTGAATCCAGCGGGGGCACCGGGGAGCTGTTTTTT. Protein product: CASSESSGGTGELFF.

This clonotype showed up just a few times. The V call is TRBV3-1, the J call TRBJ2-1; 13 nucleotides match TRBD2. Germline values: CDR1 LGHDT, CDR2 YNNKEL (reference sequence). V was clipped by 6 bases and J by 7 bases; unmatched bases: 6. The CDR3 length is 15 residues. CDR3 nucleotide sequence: TGTGCCAGCAGAGCACTAGCGGGAGGGGGGAATGAGCAGTTCTTC. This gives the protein CASRALAGGGNEQFF.

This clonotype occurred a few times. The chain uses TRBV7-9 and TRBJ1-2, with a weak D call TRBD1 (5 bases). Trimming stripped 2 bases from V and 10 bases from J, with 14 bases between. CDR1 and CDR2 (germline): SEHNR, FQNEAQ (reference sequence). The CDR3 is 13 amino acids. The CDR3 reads CASSLLGTNNYTF. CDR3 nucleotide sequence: TGTGCCAGCAGCTTACTCGGGACGAATAACTACACCTTC.

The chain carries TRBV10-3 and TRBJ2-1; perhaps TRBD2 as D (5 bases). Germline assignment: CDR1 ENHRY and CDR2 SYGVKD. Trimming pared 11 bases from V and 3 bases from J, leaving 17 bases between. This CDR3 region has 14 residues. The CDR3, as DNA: TGTGCCTCCTCTATAAACGGGAACTACAATGAGCAGTTCTTC. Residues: CASSINGNYNEQFF.

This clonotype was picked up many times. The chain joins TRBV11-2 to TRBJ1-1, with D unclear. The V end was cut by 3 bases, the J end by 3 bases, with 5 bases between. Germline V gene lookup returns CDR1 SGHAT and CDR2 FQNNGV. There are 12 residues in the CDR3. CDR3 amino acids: CASSLWDTEAFF. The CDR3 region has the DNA TGTGCCAGCAGCTTGTGGGACACTGAAGCTTTCTTT.

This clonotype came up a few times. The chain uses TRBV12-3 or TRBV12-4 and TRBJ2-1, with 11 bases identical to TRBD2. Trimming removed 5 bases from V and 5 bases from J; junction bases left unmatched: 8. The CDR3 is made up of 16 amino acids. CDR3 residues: CASSRALAGENNEQFF. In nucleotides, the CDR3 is TGTGCCAGCAGTCGTGCACTAGCGGGAGAGAACAATGAGCAGTTCTTC.

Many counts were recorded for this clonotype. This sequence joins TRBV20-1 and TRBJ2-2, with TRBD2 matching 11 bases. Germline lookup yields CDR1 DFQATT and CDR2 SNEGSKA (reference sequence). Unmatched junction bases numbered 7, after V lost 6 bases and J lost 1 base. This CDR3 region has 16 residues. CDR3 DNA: TGCAGTGCCCCGGGACTAGCGGTGGGGAACACCGGGGAGCTGTTTTTT. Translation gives CSAPGLAVGNTGELFF.

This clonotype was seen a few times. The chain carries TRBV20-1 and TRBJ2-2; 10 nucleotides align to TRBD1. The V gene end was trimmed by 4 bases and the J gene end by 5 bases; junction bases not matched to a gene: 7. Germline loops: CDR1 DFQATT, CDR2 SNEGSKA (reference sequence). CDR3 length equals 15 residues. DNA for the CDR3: TGCAGTGCTATCCACGGACAGGGGGTAACCGGGGAGCTGTTTTTT. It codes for CSAIHGQGVTGELFF.

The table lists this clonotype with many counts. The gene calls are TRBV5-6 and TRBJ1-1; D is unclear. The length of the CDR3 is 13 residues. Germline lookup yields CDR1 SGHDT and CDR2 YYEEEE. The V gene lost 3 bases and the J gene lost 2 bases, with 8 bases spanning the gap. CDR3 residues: CASSSFPNTEAFF. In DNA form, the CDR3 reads TGTGCCAGCAGCTCCTTCCCCAACACTGAAGCTTTCTTT.

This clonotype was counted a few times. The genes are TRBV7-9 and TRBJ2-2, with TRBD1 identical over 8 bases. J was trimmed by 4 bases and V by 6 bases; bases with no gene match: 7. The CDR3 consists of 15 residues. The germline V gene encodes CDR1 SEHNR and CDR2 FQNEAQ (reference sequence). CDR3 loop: CASRARGLGTGELFF. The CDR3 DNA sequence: TGTGCCAGCAGAGCCAGGGGGCTCGGCACCGGGGAGCTGTTTTTT.